This entry describes one TCR beta chain. The record originates from a study of T cells expressing NK-cell markers. The CDR3 totals 17 residues. Germline V gene sequence: CDR1 SGHVS, CDR2 FQNEAQ. TCRdb reanalyzed the 5' RACE reads and collapses them to one entry per CDR3 protein, without DNA. Recorded for this sample: 550,000 to 600,000 distinct CDR3 sequences. The clonotype originates from a man aged 18 to 30 in good health. The rearrangement links TRBV7-8 to TRBJ2-5; lacking DNA, the TRBD1 call made by TCRdb goes unchecked. Sequencing input: blood T cells: a sorted CD56 or NKG2C T cell subset, CD4+ or CD8+ T cells, or bulk PBMC T cells (not recorded which). CDR3 sequence: CASSTRGDRRSQETQYF.